This TCR beta chain was identified in a study of blood T cells in healthy people across ages. Trimming removed 5 bases at V and 8 bases at J, with 22 bases between. The CDR3 covers 16 residues. Note on this clonotype: Its antigen remains unknown.

Notes on the study in general: TCR beta diversity correlated strongly with naive T cell percentage. Per million T cells, TCR beta diversity dropped roughly linearly as age increased.

Sample-barcoded 5' priming and a J-beta primer mix drove a second PCR of about 6 to 12 cycles. Unique molecular identifiers of 12 random nucleotides labeled each cDNA. At least 3 million CDR3-containing paired-end reads were obtained per sample. Each CDR3 protein is one row after TCRdb ran MiXCR on the 5' RACE reads. The sample carries around 870,000 distinct CDR3 sequences, 25% to 30% recorded once. This sequence originates from a woman of 80 years or more in good health. Sequencing was performed on blood. The J gene is TRBJ2-1, the V gene TRBV12-3 or TRBV12-4; a weak D match, TRBD2 (5 bases). The CDR3 here is CASSPSRGNGWDEQFF. In DNA, the CDR3 is TGTGCCAGCAGTCCCTCGAGAGGGAACGGTTGGGATGAGCAGTTCTTC.